These 7 T cell receptor beta chains were all obtained from the same sample, sequenced in a study of blood T cell repertoires in COVID-19. Assay: immunoSEQ multiplex PCR; the TCRdb copy retains only in-frame clones and omits some. The repertoire holds under 300,000 clones, with roughly 89% as singletons. Sample: PBMCs or T cells enriched from blood (not recorded which). These receptors came from a man between 35 and 55 years old who had recovered from COVID-19.

This chain connects TRBV7-9 to TRBJ2-1; 7 bases fit TRBD2. V lost 6 bases to trimming and J lost 4 bases; unmatched junction nucleotides: 9. This CDR3 region has 15 residues. Germline assignment: CDR1 SEHNR and CDR2 FQNEAQ (reference sequence). Here the CDR3 reads CASSPSGAGYNEQFF. The CDR3, as DNA: TGTGCCAGCAGTCCCAGTGGAGCGGGGTACAATGAGCAGTTCTTC. Full variable domain (remainder filled in from reference TRBV7-9 and TRBJ2-1): DTGVSQNPRHKITKRGQNVTFRCDPISEHNRLYWYRQTLGQGPEFLTYFQNEAQLEKSRLLSDRFSAERPKGSFSTLEIQRTEQGDSAMYLCASSPSGAGYNEQFFGPGTRLTVL.

The chain uses TRBV3-1 (or the pseudogene TRBV3-2) and TRBJ2-7; D is unclear. The germline CDR1 and CDR2 sequences are LGHDT and YNNKEL (reference sequence). Trimming removed 0 bases at V and 3 bases at J, with 15 bases between. The CDR3 is 16 residues long. The CDR3 nucleotides read TGTGCCAGCAGCCAAGATGTCGGGTTAACTCACTACGAGCAGTACTTC. It translates to CASSQDVGLTHYEQYF.

V is TRBV11-2 and J is TRBJ1-2; 7 bases fit TRBD1. Germline CDR1 SGHAT, CDR2 FQNNGV. This CDR3 is 13 amino acids long. J lost 4 bases, V lost 5 bases, and 4 bases had no gene match. The CDR3 spells CASSITGAYGYTF. The DNA for the CDR3 is TGTGCCAGCAGCATAACAGGGGCCTATGGCTACACCTTC.

The chain couples TRBV7-9 to TRBJ1-3; TRBD1 might be the D (6 bases). Trimming removed 7 bases at V and 4 bases at J, with 14 bases between. The CDR3 covers 14 residues. The germline CDR1 and CDR2 sequences are SEHNR and FQNEAQ (reference sequence). CDR3 sequence (DNA): TGTGCCAGCAACGTACAGGGTGACGGAAACACCATATATTTT. Translating gives CASNVQGDGNTIYF.

The chain combines TRBV7-2 with TRBJ2-5; TRBD2 might be the D (5 bases). Deletions cut 3 bases from V and 2 bases from J, with 13 bases between. The CDR3 runs 15 residues. CDR1 is SGHTA, CDR2 FQGNSA, per germline. The CDR3 coding sequence is TGTGCCAGCAGCTTTAGTGGGAGTGGGCAAGAGACCCAGTACTTC. As protein: CASSFSGSGQETQYF.

The CDR3 DNA reads TGTGCCAGCAGTTCGGGGACAGGGAAGGAAAAACTGTTTTTT. This codes for CASSSGTGKEKLFF. The rearrangement joins TRBV6-5 to TRBJ1-4, with 9 bases that match TRBD1. The CDR3 consists of 14 residues. Germline V gene data show CDR1 as MNHEY and CDR2 as SVGAGI. V lost 4 bases, J lost 8 bases, and 5 bases stayed unmatched.

The chain uses TRBV29-1 and TRBJ2-7, with D perhaps matching TRBD2 (6 bases). Germline V gene sequence: CDR1 SQVTM, CDR2 ANQGSEA. The germline V and J ends were trimmed by 7 bases and 7 bases, with 14 bases remaining between them. The CDR3 is 11 amino acids. CDR3 amino acids: CSGSRSGEQYF. In DNA, the CDR3 is TGCAGCGGATCCCGGAGCGGGGAGCAGTACTTC.